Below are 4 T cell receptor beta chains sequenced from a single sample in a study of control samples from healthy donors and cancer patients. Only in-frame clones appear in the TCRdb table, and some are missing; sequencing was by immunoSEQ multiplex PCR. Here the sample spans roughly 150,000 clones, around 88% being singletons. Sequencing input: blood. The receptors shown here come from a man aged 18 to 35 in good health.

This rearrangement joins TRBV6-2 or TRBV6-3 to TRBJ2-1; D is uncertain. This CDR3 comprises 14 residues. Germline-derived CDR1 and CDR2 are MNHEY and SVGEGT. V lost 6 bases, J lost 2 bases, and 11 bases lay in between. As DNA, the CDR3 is TGTGCCAGCAGCCGAGGATTTGCCTACAATGAGCAGTTCTTC. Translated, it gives CASSRGFAYNEQFF.

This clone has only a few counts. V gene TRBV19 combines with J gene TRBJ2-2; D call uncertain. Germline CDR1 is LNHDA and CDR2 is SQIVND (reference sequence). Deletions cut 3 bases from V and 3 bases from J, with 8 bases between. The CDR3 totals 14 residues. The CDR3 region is CASSIRLYTGELFF. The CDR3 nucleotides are TGTGCCAGTAGTATCAGGCTGTACACCGGGGAGCTGTTTTTT.

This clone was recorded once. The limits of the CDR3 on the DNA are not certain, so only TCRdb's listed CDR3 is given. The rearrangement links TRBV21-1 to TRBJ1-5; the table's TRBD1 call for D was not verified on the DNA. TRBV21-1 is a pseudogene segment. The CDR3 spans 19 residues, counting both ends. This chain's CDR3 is CASRERAWGSGTGRQPQHF.

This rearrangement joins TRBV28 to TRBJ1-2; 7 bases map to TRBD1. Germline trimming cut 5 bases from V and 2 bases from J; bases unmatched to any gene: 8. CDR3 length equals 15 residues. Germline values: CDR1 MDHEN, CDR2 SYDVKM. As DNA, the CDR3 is TGTGCCAGCAGTCCTCGACAGGGTGGGAACTATGGCTACACCTTC. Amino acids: CASSPRQGGNYGYTF.